This is a list of T cell receptor beta chains from one sample in a study of blood T cell repertoires in COVID-19. Method: immunoSEQ multiplex PCR; TCRdb's copy keeps in-frame clones and lacks some. Here the sample spans 100,000 to 150,000 clones, 60% to 80% being singletons. The specimen was peripheral blood. Receptors were obtained from a woman in her 70s with acute or convalescent COVID-19. Both conserved end residues are part of each CDR3. The D gene is left open where the match is weak.

TRBV15	TRBJ2-7	TRBD1	CATSREQTGLGEQYF
TRBV15	TRBJ1-1	TRBD1	CATSRGEQGGTEAFF
TRBV2	TRBJ1-4	.	CASSEKGRSEKLFF
TRBV19	TRBJ1-2	.	CASSIDRAGNYGYTF
TRBV5-5	TRBJ2-3	TRBD1	CASSLGTGGNSDTQYF
TRBV6-4	TRBJ1-2	TRBD1	CASSPAGQGAANYGYTF
TRBV6-5	TRBJ2-3	.	CASRPTATAQYF
TRBV6-1	TRBJ1-2	.	CASSVAQGNYGYTF
TRBV13	TRBJ2-4	TRBD2	CASSLDRGSGGRQAKNIQYF
TRBV10-3	TRBJ1-5	.	CAISEYRTANQPQHF
TRBV30	TRBJ1-4	.	CAGDWSEKLFF
TRBV7-9	TRBJ1-6	.	CASSLARRGGPLHF
TRBV13	TRBJ2-7	TRBD1	CASSSGTGIYEQYF
TRBV7-2	TRBJ1-2	TRBD1	CASSAAGGLSYGYTF
TRBV19	TRBJ1-3	TRBD1	CASSTLQGAAGNTIYF
TRBV7-2	TRBJ1-6	.	CASSPSVDNSPLHF
TRBV25-1	TRBJ2-1	TRBD2	CASSERGTHSYNEQFF
TRBV19	TRBJ2-1	TRBD2	CASSIGRTSGSGGEQFF
TRBV7-9	TRBJ1-4	.	CASSPRQTSNEKLFF
TRBV7-9	TRBJ2-1	.	CASSSTRGDTQGFF
TRBV19	TRBJ2-4	TRBD1	CASSMERQGAAKNIQYF
TRBV18	TRBJ1-5	.	CASSPDSQSVNQPQHF
TRBV28	TRBJ1-4	TRBD1	CASWTGGGNEKLFF
TRBV27	TRBJ1-1	.	CASSLSNQGSRTEAFF
TRBV18	TRBJ2-6	.	CASSPDSGANVLTF
TRBV3-1/TRBV3-2	TRBJ2-6	.	CASSPSGSGANVLTF
TRBV4-2	TRBJ2-6	.	CASSREGTASSGANVLTF
TRBV5-6	TRBJ1-1	.	CASSFGRQVVRGTEAFF
TRBV19	TRBJ1-2	TRBD1	CASSPPTGGYGYTF
TRBV25-1	TRBJ1-6	.	CASADRSSYNSPLHF
TRBV3-1/TRBV3-2	TRBJ2-7	TRBD2	CASSQDMVAGREQYF
TRBV7-9	TRBJ1-2	TRBD1	CASIRTGSVYGYTF
TRBV6-5	TRBJ1-2	TRBD1	CASRALGTVNYGYTF
TRBV6-5	TRBJ1-2	TRBD1	CASRDRGIYGYTF